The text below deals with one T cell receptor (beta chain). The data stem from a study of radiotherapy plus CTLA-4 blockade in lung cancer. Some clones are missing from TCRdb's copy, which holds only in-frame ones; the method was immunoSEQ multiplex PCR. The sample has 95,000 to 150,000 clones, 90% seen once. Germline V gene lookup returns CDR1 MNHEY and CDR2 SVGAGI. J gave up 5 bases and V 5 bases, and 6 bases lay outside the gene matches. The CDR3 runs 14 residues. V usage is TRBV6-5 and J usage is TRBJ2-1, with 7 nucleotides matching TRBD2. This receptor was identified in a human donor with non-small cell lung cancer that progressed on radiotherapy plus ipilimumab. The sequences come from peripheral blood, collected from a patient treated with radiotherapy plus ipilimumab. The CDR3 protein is CASSRTLADNEQFF. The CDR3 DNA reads TGTGCCAGCAGTAGGACCCTAGCGGACAATGAGCAGTTCTTC.